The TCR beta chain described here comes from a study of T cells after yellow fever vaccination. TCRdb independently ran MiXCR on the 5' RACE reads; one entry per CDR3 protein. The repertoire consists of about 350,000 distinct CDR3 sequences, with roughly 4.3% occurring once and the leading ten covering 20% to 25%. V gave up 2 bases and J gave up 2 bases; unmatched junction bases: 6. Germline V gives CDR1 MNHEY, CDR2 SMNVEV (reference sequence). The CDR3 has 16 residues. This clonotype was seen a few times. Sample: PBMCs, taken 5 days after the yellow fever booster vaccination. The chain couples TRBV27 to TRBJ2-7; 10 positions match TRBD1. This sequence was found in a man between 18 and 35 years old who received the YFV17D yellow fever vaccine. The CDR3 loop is CASSLQWTGGTYEQYF. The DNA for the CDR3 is TGTGCCAGCAGTTTACAATGGACAGGGGGTACCTACGAGCAGTACTTC.